This T cell receptor (beta chain) is drawn from a study of blood T cell repertoires in COVID-19. The method was immunoSEQ multiplex PCR; TCRdb's version includes in-frame clones alone and lacks a portion of them. The sample includes about 200,000 clones, approximately 86% of them seen just once. The CDR3 covers 15 residues. The germline V gene encodes CDR1 LNHDA and CDR2 SQIVND (reference sequence). V lost 7 bases and J 3 bases, leaving 19 bases between the germline ends. The rearrangement links TRBV19 to TRBJ2-7; possibly TRBD2 for D (5 bases). Material for sequencing was peripheral blood. This sequence was found in a man aged 55 to 69 with acute or convalescent COVID-19. In DNA, the CDR3 is TGTGCCAGTAAGGAAGGAGCGGCCCGCCACTACGAGCAGTACTTC. Translation: CASKEGAARHYEQYF.